This T cell receptor (beta chain) derives from a study of post-analysis software for immune sequencing data (dated by TCRdb to between 2015 and 2017). Study-wide context: Disease courses on record covered relapsing-remitting, secondary progressive and progressive-relapsing multiple sclerosis, though some patients had no subtype annotation. The patient repertoires were compared against about a dozen previously published healthy control repertoires obtained from donors aged about 6 to 28 years. A subset of samples was prepared in parallel using single-end sample barcoding, then pooled and co-amplified after Illumina adapter ligation. The research as a whole found: Strong co-clustering of samples prepared in the same batch was shown by direct clustering with F measure, prompting a batch-effect correction. Significantly lower normalized Chao1 diversity was found in multiple sclerosis patients than in controls, suggesting substantial peripheral T-cell clonal expansion. Patients showed significantly higher frequencies than controls for five TRBV segments, among them TRBV5-6, TRBV5-1 and TRBV20-1. The control group was slightly older than the multiple sclerosis patient group.

The protocol used for the library was PCR. The reads were generated on an Illumina HiSeq 2500. Unique molecular identifiers were incorporated into TCR beta cDNA libraries to reduce PCR and sequencing biases. About 0.5 million cDNA molecules were obtained for every 1 to 10 million input T cells, so each molecule roughly corresponded to one T cell. Patient libraries were prepared and sequenced with the same protocol used for the earlier healthy control dataset. Samples belonging to the same batch were prepared together, multiplexed and sequenced on a shared HiSeq lane. The paper's processing steps were these. Raw barcoded reads were processed with MIGEC, discarding single-read molecular identifier groups before consensus assembly and CDR3 extraction. VDJtools was used for post-analysis of the clonotype tables, with diversity normalized by down-sampling every dataset to the smallest sample size. To correct batch-related cross-sample contamination, repertoire overlap clustering matched CDR3 amino acid sequences but not nucleotide sequences. Starting from the raw public reads, TCRdb applied fastp trimming at Q25, assembled clones with MiXCR and retained in-frame beta chains. Rows with a matching CDR3 protein are joined into one entry that keeps the most common DNA and genes. The V and J calls come from TCRdb's annotation, not from the publication. The table for this sample lists roughly 160,000 distinct CDR3 sequences; 35% to 40% of them were counted only once. 28% of the sample is held by the ten biggest clonotypes.

The time point label for this specimen denotes: second blood draw from one MS patient after hematopoietic stem cell transplantation. TCR beta repertoires were profiled from peripheral blood of under 15 young patients with multiple sclerosis to demonstrate the VDJtools post-analysis software. The multiple sclerosis patients were children and adolescents ranging in age from roughly 6 to 15 years. From the cysteine through the phenylalanine, the CDR3 covers 16 amino acids. The retained sequence is limited to the CDR3, 48 bases, with the frame set at the first base. V drops 7 bases and J drops 1 base, leaving 18 bases in between. CDR1 and CDR2 were assigned from the germline V gene as MNHEY and SVGEGT. This clonotype was detected a few times. Its antigen specificity is not known. No base qualities exist here, and no much larger clone lies one base off it.

This sequence uses TRBV6-2 or TRBV6-3 and TRBJ2-3; the D segment cannot be called with confidence. This specimen consisted of blood, obtained after autologous hematopoietic stem cell transplantation. This clonotype was sampled from a girl aged 10-17 years with multiple sclerosis. Donor details come from another sample of the same person, matched by shared clones. The CDR3 protein: CASTTPRAPRTDTQYF. The sequenced DNA is TGTGCCAGCACTACCCCCCGGGCCCCGCGCACAGATACGCAGTATTTT.